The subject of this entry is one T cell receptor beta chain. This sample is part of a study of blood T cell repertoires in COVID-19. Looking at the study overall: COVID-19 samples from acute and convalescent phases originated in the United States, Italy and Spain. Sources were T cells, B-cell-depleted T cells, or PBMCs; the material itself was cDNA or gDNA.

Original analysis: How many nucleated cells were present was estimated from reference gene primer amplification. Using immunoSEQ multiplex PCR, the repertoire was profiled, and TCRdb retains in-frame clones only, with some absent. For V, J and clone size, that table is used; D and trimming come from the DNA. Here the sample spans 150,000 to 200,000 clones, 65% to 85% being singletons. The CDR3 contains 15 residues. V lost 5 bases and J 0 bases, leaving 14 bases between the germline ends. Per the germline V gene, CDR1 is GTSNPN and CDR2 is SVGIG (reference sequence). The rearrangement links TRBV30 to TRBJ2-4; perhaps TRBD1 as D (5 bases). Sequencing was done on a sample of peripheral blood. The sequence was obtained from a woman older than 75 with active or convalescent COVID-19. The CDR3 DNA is TGTGCCTGGGGCCAGGGTATCATAGCCAAAAACATTCAGTACTTC. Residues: CAWGQGIIAKNIQYF.